This T cell receptor (beta chain) was identified during a study of cytomegalovirus exposure and HLA in healthy donors. Looking at the study overall: Earlier sequencing of 200 million or so T cells yielded 95 million to 120 million unique TCR beta sequences.

The study, taken as a whole, reports: Solely CMV serostatus was available to characterize immune exposure. In an earlier analysis, most TCR beta V segments were productive about 90% or about 30% of the time. When a later analysis compared HLA-associated TCR beta chains with equally common others, the HLA-associated chains turned out to be more clonally expanded and to have lower generation probabilities.

PCR employed 60 Vbeta and 13 Jbeta primers. Using immunoSEQ multiplex PCR, the repertoire was profiled, and TCRdb retains in-frame clones only, with some absent. Of about 160,000 clones in the sample, roughly 80% were seen once. Trimming took off 0 bases at V and 6 bases at J, with 13 bases between the two ends. CDR1 and CDR2 (germline): LGHNA, YSLEER. This CDR3 has 15 amino acids. A word on this clone: No antigen is known for it.

The V gene is TRBV4-3, the J gene TRBJ2-3, with D perhaps matching TRBD2 (6 bases). The sample taken for sequencing was PBMCs. The TCR comes from a man between 40 and 49 years old in good health and CMV-seronegative. Here the CDR3 reads CASSQDRRGVDTQYF. The CDR3 nucleotides read TGCGCCAGCAGCCAAGATCGACGCGGGGTGGATACGCAGTATTTT.